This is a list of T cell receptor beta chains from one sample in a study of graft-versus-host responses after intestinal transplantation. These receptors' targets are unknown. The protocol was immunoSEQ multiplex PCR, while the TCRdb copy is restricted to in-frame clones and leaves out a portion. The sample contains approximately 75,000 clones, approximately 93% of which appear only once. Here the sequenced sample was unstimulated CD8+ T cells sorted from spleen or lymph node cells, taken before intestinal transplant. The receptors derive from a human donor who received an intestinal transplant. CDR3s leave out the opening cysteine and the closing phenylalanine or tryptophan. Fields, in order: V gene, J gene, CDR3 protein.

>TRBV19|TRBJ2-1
ASSRDYYNEQF
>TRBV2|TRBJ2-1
ASLGLFNEQF
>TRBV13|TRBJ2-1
ASSLGVGQTSRHNEQF
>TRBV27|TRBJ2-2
ASSLPPRGGELF
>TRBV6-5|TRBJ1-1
ASSYHERQGNTEAF
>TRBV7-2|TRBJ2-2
ASSQTSGDTGELF
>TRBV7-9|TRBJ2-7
ASSFRTSALPYEQY
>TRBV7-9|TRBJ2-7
ASSPVAGASQYEQY
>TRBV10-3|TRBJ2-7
AISGGERARSYEQY
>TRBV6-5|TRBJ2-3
ASNPAASTDTQY
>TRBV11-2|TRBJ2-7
ASSPEGSRLYEQY
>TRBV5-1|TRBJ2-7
ASSLARRGPLEQY
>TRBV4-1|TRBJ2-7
ASSQALEGPYEQY
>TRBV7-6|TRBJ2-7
ASSVLRDPYEQY
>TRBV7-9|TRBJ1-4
ASSLAQGEGDEKLF
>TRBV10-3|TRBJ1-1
AISPPRGHPTEAF
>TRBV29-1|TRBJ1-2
SVEMRFHRDYGYT
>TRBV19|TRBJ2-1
ATRGTGENEQF
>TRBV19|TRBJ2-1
ASSIASSYNEQF
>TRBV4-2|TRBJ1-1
ASSLGDNTEAF
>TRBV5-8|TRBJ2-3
ASSLGLLYTDTQY
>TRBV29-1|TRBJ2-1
SVFLSGSYNEQF
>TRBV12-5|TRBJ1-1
ASGLGDRENTEAF